The rows below give T cell receptor beta chains drawn from one sample of a study of shared clonotypes between healthy human individuals. Here immunoSEQ multiplex PCR was the method, and the copy in TCRdb shows in-frame clones only, minus some. The table shows over a million clones, with approximately 80% occurring only once. Specimen: memory CD4+ T cells from PBMCs. The receptor source for this set is a young man in good health. Some clones in this sample may be carry-over from other donors' samples. Both conserved end residues are part of each CDR3. A D gene is named only where the DNA matches it firmly. Clone size is shown for a subset of rows, as once, few, many or a class of expanded clone.

. | TRBJ2-7 | few | TRBV18 | CASSPDIVSPYEQYF | TGTGCCAGCTCACCAGATATAGTATCCCCCTACGAGCAGTACTTC
. | TRBJ2-3 | . | TRBV5-1 | CASSLGDPSTDTQYF | TGCGCCAGCAGCCTCGGGGACCCTAGCACAGATACGCAGTATTTT
. | TRBJ2-5 | . | TRBV6-1 | CASRDRREGTQYF | TGTGCCAGTAGGGACCGTCGAGAGGGGACCCAGTACTTC
. | TRBJ2-5 | . | TRBV28 | CASSPPQQGTETQYF | TGTGCCAGCAGTCCACCCCAACAGGGAACGGAGACCCAGTACTTC
. | TRBJ2-2 | once | TRBV7-9 | CASSSWTVGELFF | TGTGCCAGCAGCTCCTGGACAGTCGGGGAGCTGTTTTTT
. | TRBJ1-1 | . | TRBV4-2 | CASSQDGRMNTEAFF | TGTGCCAGCAGCCAAGATGGGAGGATGAACACTGAAGCTTTCTTT
TRBD1 | TRBJ1-2 | . | TRBV28 | CATESSGQGTIGYTF | TGTGCCACCGAATCCTCTGGACAGGGGACCATTGGCTACACCTTC
. | TRBJ2-3 | few | TRBV29-1 | CSVAGAGGITDTQYF | TGCAGCGTCGCGGGGGCAGGGGGGATCACAGATACGCAGTATTTT
. | TRBJ1-6 | . | TRBV6-5 | CASSYGQGRSPLHF | TGTGCCAGCAGTTATGGGCAGGGGCGCTCACCCCTCCACTTT
TRBD2 | TRBJ2-5 | once | TRBV5-1 | CASSQGPARGAGETQYF | TGCGCCAGCAGCCAGGGACCGGCGCGGGGGGCAGGAGAGACCCAGTACTTC
. | TRBJ1-2 | . | TRBV6-6 | CASSLSPNYGYTF | TGTGCCAGCAGTTTATCTCCTAACTATGGCTACACCTTC
. | TRBJ1-3 | . | TRBV18 | CASSPDHWTVSGNTIYF | TGTGCCAGCTCACCTGACCACTGGACAGTTTCTGGAAACACCATATATTTT
. | TRBJ2-7 | . | TRBV20-1 | CSARSGSPQYF | TGCAGTGCCAGGTCAGGGAGTCCCCAGTACTTC
. | TRBJ2-1 | . | TRBV7-9 | CASSQTDEQFF | TGTGCCAGCAGCCAAACGGACGAGCAGTTCTTC
TRBD1 | TRBJ2-7 | once | TRBV11-3 | CASSPNRDRGYEQYF | TGTGCCAGCAGCCCTAACCGGGACAGGGGTTACGAGCAGTACTTC
. | TRBJ1-2 | . | TRBV7-9 | CASSSGWVNYGYTF | TGTGCCAGCAGCTCGGGGTGGGTGAACTATGGCTACACCTTC
. | TRBJ2-1 | . | TRBV5-1 | CASSLVAGQSYNEQFF | TGCGCCAGCAGCTTGGTTGCGGGACAATCCTACAATGAGCAGTTCTTC
TRBD2 | TRBJ2-2 | many | TRBV11-3 | CASSPTSGHLATGELFF | TGTGCCAGCAGCCCGACTAGCGGCCACTTGGCCACCGGGGAGCTGTTTTTT
. | TRBJ2-5 | . | TRBV5-4 | CASSRGAGVETQYF | TGTGCCAGCAGTCGGGGGGCCGGTGTGGAGACCCAGTACTTC
TRBD2 | TRBJ2-1 | . | TRBV7-2 | CASSLIGTSGRDEQFF | TGTGCCAGCAGCTTAATCGGGACTAGCGGGAGGGATGAGCAGTTCTTC
. | TRBJ2-2 | . | TRBV5-6 | CASSLPRAVTGELFF | TGTGCCAGCAGCTTGCCCAGGGCGGTCACCGGGGAGCTGTTTTTT
TRBD1 | TRBJ2-2 | . | TRBV5-4 | CASSSDRGRHGELFF | TGTGCCAGCAGCTCGGACAGGGGGCGGCACGGGGAGCTGTTTTTT
TRBD2 | TRBJ2-7 | . | TRBV11-2 | CASSLAGTSYEQYF | TGTGCCAGCAGCTTAGCAGGGACTAGCTACGAGCAGTACTTC
TRBD2 | TRBJ2-3 | . | TRBV29-1 | CSVGASGLSDTQYF | TGCAGCGTTGGCGCTAGCGGGTTATCAGATACGCAGTATTTT
. | TRBJ2-7 | . | TRBV5-6 | CASSLDGLSPYEQYF | TGTGCCAGCAGCTTGGACGGTCTATCACCCTACGAGCAGTACTTC
TRBD1 | TRBJ1-1 | few | TRBV14 | CASSRTGGSTEAFF | TGTGCCAGCAGCCGGACAGGGGGTTCGACTGAAGCTTTCTTT
TRBD2 | TRBJ2-7 | . | TRBV4-2 | CASSRSGTTTYEQYF | TGTGCCAGCAGCCGTTCCGGGACTACCACGTACGAGCAGTACTTC